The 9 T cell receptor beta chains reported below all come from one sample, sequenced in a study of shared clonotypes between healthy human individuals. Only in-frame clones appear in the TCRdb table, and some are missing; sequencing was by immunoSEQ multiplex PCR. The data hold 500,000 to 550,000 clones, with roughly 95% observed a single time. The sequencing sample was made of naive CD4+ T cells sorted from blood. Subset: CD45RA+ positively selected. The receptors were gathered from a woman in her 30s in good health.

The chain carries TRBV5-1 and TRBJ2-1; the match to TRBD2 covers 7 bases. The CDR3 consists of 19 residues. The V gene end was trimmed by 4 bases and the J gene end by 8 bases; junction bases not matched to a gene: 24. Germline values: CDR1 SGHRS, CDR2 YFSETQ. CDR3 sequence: CASSRGQRDPPWGTDEQFF. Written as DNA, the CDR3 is TGCGCCAGCAGCCGGGGCCAGCGGGACCCTCCCTGGGGTACGGATGAGCAGTTCTTC.

The CDR3 loop reads CATSRGGVRQGQPQHF. CDR3 in DNA: TGTGCCACCAGCAGAGGTGGTGTTCGGCAAGGACAGCCCCAGCATTTT. The chain carries TRBV15 and TRBJ1-5; D remains ambiguous. Deletions cut 1 base from V and 7 bases from J, with 17 bases between. The CDR3 length is 16 residues. The germline CDR1 and CDR2 sequences are LNHNV and YYDKDF (reference sequence).

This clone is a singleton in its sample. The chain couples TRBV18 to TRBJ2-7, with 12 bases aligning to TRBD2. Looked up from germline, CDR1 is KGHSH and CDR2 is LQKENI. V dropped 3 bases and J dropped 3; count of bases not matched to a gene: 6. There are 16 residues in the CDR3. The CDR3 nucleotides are TGTGCCAGCTCACCCCTGACTAGCGGGAGTGGCTACGAGCAGTACTTC. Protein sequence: CASSPLTSGSGYEQYF.

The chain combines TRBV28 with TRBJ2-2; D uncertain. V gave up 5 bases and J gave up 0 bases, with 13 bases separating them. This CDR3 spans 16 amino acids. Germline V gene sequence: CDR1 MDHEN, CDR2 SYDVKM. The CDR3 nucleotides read TGTGCCAGCAGTCCGCAGACTGGAACGAACACCGGGGAGCTGTTTTTT. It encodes CASSPQTGTNTGELFF.

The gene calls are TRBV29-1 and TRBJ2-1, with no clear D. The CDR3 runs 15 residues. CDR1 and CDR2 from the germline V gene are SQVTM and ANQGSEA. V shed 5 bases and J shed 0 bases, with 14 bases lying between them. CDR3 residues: CSVSWRKYSYNEQFF. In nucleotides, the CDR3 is TGCAGCGTTTCTTGGCGGAAGTACTCCTACAATGAGCAGTTCTTC.

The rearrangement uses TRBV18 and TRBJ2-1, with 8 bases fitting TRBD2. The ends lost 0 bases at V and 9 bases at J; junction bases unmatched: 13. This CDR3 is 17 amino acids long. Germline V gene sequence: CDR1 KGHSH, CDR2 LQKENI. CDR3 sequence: CASSPPYGGPGGLEQFF. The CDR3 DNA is TGTGCCAGCTCACCACCGTATGGGGGGCCGGGAGGGCTTGAGCAGTTCTTC.

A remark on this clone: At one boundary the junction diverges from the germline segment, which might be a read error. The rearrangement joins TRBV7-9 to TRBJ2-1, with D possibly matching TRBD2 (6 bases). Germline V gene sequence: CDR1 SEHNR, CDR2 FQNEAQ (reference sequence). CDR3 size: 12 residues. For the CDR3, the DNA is TGTGCCAGCAGCTCGACCGGGACTCAAGGGGTCTTC. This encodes CASSSTGTQGVF.

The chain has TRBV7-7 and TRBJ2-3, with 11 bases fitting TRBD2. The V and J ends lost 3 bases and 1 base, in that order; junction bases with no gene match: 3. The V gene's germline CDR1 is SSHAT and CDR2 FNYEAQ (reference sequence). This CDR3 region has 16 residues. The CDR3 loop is CASSLVSGGGTDTQYF. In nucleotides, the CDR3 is TGTGCCAGCAGCTTGGTTAGCGGGGGGGGCACAGATACGCAGTATTTT. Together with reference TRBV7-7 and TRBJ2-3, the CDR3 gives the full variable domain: GAGVSQSPRYKVTKRGQDVTLRCDPISSHATLYWYQQALGQGPEFLTYFNYEAQPDKSGLPSDRFSAERPEGSISTLTIQRTEQRDSAMYRCASSLVSGGGTDTQYFGPGTRLTVL.

CDR3: CASSLGFQGEQYF. The CDR3 bases are TGCGCCAGCAGCTTGGGTTTCCAGGGGGAGCAGTACTTC. The rearrangement uses TRBV5-1 and TRBJ2-7; D is possibly TRBD1 (6 bases). The CDR3 consists of 13 residues. Germline V CDR1 and CDR2: SGHRS, YFSETQ. V was cut by 0 bases and J by 7 bases, with 11 bases left in between. The entire variable domain, with the rest obtained from reference TRBV5-1 and TRBJ2-7, is as follows: KAGVTQTPRYLIKTRGQQVTLSCSPISGHRSVSWYQQTPGQGLQFLFEYFSETQRNKGNFPGRFSGRQFSNSRSEMNVSTLELGDSALYLCASSLGFQGEQYFGPGTRLTVT.